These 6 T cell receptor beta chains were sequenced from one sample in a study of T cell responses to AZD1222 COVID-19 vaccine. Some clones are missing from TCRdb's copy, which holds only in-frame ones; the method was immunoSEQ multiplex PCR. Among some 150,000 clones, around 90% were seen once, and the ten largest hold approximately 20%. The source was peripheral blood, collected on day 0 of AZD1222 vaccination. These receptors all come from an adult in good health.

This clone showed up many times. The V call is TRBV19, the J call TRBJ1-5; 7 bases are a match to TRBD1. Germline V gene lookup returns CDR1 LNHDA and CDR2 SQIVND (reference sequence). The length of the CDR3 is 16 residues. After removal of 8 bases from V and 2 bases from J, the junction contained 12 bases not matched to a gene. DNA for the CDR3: TGTGCCAGTCACACCCAGGGGGGCACGGGCAATCAGCCCCAGCATTTT. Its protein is CASHTQGGTGNQPQHF.

Here the CDR3 DNA reads TGTGCCAGCAGCTTGTGGGGCAGCGACACTGAAGCTTTCTTT. Translated, it gives CASSLWGSDTEAFF. The V and J genes are TRBV5-4 and TRBJ1-1; possible D gene TRBD1, 5 bases. Trimming took off 1 base at V and 3 bases at J, with 10 bases between the two ends. This CDR3 contains 14 residues. CDR1 and CDR2 (germline): SGHNT, YYREEE (reference sequence).

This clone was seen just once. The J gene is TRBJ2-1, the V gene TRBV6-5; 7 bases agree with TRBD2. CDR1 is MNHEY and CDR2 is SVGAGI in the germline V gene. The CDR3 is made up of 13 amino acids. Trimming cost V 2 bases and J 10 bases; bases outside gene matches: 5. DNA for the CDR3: TGTGCCAGCAGTTACGGCCGGGGAGGGGAGCAGTTCTTC. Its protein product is CASSYGRGGEQFF.

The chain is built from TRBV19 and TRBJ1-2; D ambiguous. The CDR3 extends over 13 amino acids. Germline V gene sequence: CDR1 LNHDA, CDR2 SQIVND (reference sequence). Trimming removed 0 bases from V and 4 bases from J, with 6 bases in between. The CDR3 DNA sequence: TGTGCCAGTAGTATAGACAGCCTCTATGGCTACACCTTC. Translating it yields CASSIDSLYGYTF.

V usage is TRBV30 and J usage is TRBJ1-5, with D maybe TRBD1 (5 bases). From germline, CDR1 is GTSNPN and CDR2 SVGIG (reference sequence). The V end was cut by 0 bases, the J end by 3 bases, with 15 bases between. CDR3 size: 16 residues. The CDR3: CAWSVGIIGDNQPQHF. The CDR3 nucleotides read TGTGCCTGGAGTGTTGGAATTATAGGGGACAATCAGCCCCAGCATTTT.

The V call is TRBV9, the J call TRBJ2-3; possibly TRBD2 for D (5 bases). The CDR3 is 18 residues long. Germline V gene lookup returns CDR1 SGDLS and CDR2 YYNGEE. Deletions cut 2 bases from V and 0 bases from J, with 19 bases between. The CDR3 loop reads CASSVPKTPAGSTDTQYF. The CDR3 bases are TGTGCCAGCAGCGTTCCGAAGACCCCGGCGGGCAGCACAGATACGCAGTATTTT. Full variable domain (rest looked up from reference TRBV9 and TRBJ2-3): DSGVTQTPKHLITATGQRVTLRCSPRSGDLSVYWYQQSLDQGLQFLIQYYNGEERAKGNILERFSAQQFPDLHSELNLSSLELGDSALYFCASSVPKTPAGSTDTQYFGPGTRLTVL.